This T cell receptor beta chain was captured by sequencing in a study of blood T cell repertoires in COVID-19. The overall study: PBMCs, B-cell-depleted T cells, or T cells were the source of the cDNA or gDNA that made up the material.

Authors' analysis steps: Scientists estimated how many nucleated cells there were by amplifying reference gene primers. Using immunoSEQ multiplex PCR, the repertoire was profiled, and TCRdb retains in-frame clones only, with some absent. The V and J calls and clone size come from that table; D and trimming were worked out from the DNA. The sample carries approximately 76,000 clones, roughly 84% recorded once. V lost 0 bases and J 4 bases, leaving 4 bases between the germline ends. CDR1 LNHNV and CDR2 YYDKDF come from the germline V gene (reference sequence). The CDR3 contains 12 residues. The TCR was taken from a woman aged 55-70 years with acute or convalescent COVID-19. The sample was peripheral blood. The chain links TRBV15 to TRBJ2-7, with D hard to call. The CDR3 DNA sequence: TGTGCCACCAGCAGAGATTTATACGAGCAGTACTTC. Translation gives CATSRDLYEQYF.